This T cell receptor (beta chain) was retrieved from a study of blood T cell repertoires in COVID-19. Study-level background: Researchers got acute and convalescent COVID-19 samples from the United States, Italy and Spain. Nucleic acid was either cDNA or gDNA, and it came from T cells, B-cell-depleted T cells, or PBMCs.

TCRdb's table, derived via immunoSEQ multiplex PCR, lists solely in-frame clones and lacks some. This sample yields fewer than 25,000 clones, of which around 89% are seen a single time; 9.7% belongs to the top ten. Per germline, CDR1 LNHDA and CDR2 SQIVND (reference sequence). V was trimmed by 4 bases and J by 0 bases, leaving 6 bases between them. The CDR3 sequence is 13 residues long. In this sample, this clone turned up once. This chain connects TRBV19 to TRBJ1-1; D is uncertain. Sequenced: peripheral blood. This TCR was recovered from a man aged 70-80 years with acute or convalescent COVID-19. CDR3 nucleotide sequence: TGTGCCAGTAGTAAGCTTTTGAACACTGAAGCTTTCTTT. Translating gives CASSKLLNTEAFF.